This record concerns one T cell receptor beta chain sequence. The germline CDR1 and CDR2 sequences are SGHTA and FQGTGA. This CDR3 contains 17 residues. V lost 2 bases and J lost 3; bases outside the gene matches: 4. A single record per CDR3 protein comes from TCRdb applying MiXCR to the PCR reads. In the table there are fewer than 100,000 distinct CDR3 sequences, 45% to 55% of which are singletons. These data come from a study of CDR3 diversity in severe acne. This TCR was sampled from a male donor in good health, without acne. The V and J genes are TRBV7-3 and TRBJ2-6; 10 positions match TRBD2. Sequencing used blood. CDR3 coding DNA: TGTGCCAGCAGCTTAGGTAGCGGGGGGAGTGGGGCCAACGTCCTGACTTTC. The encoded protein is CASSLGSGGSGANVLTF.